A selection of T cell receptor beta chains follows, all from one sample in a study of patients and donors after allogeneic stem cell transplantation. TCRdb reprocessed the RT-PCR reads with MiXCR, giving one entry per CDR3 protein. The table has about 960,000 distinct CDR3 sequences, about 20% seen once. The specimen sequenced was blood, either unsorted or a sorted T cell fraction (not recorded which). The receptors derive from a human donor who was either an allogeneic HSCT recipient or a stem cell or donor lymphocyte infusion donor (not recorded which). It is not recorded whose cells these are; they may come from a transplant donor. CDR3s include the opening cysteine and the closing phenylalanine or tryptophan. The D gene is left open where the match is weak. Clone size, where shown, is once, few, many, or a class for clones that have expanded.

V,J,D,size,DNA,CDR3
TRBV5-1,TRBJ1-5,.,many,TGTGCCAGCAGCTTAGCGGGGAGTAGCAATCAGCCCCAGCATTTT,CASSLAGSSNQPQHF
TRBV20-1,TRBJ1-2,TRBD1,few,TGCAGTGCTAGACTCAACAGGGGGCATGGCTACACCTTC,CSARLNRGHGYTF
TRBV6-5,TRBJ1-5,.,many,TGTGCCAGCAGTTCTTTGGCAGGGTCGGGTCAGCCCCAGCATTTT,CASSSLAGSGQPQHF
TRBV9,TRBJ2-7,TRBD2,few,TGTGCCAGCAGCGTAGGTGCGGGAGTGGGCGAGCAGTACTTC,CASSVGAGVGEQYF
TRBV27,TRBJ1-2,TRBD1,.,TGTGCCAGCAGTTCAGACAGGGTTGGCTACACCTTC,CASSSDRVGYTF
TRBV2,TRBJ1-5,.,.,TGTGCCAGCAGTGAAGCGCTTCTGGGTAACTTTGATCAGCCCCAGCATTTT,CASSEALLGNFDQPQHF
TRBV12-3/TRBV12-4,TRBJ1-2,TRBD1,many,TGTGCCAGCAGTCCGACACAGGGGGCCCTATATGGCTACACCTTC,CASSPTQGALYGYTF
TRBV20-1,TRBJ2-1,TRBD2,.,TGCAGTGCTCCAGCAATGAGACTAGCGGGGGGGTATGAGCAGTTCTTC,CSAPAMRLAGGYEQFF
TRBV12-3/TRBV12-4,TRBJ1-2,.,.,TGTGCCAGCAGTTTTGAGATTAGGGGCTATGGCTACACCTTC,CASSFEIRGYGYTF
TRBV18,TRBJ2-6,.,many,TGTGCCAGCTCACCACGCTCTGGGGCCAACGTCCTGACTTTC,CASSPRSGANVLTF
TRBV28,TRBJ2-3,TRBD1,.,TGTGCCAGCAGCAACGACAGGGTAACTGATACGCAGTATTTT,CASSNDRVTDTQYF
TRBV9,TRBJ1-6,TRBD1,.,TGTGCCAGCAGCCGGGACAGCTCACCCCTCCACTTT,CASSRDSSPLHF
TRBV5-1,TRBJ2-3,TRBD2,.,TGCGCCAGCAGCCAGACTAGCGGGATCACAGATACGCAGTATTTT,CASSQTSGITDTQYF
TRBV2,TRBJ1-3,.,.,TGTGCCAGCAGGCAGGGAGTCTCTGGAAACACCATATATTTT,CASRQGVSGNTIYF
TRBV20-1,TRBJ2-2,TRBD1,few,TGCAGTGCTAGAGATCGTTACACCGTAAGGACAGGCTCCACCGGGGAGCTGTTTTTT,CSARDRYTVRTGSTGELFF
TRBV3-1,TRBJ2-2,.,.,TGTGCCAGCAGCCCACATACCCGCGCGGAGCTGTTTTTT,CASSPHTRAELFF
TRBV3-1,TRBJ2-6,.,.,TGTGCCAGCAGCCAAGATTGGCTTCGCCGCTCTGGGGCCAACGTCCTGACTTTC,CASSQDWLRRSGANVLTF
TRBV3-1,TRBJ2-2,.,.,TGTGCCAGCAGCCAACCCCTAGGTTGGGAGCTGTTTTTT,CASSQPLGWELFF
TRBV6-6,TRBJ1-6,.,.,TGTGCCAGCAGCCTCCCGGGGGGTCCCGTCCACTTT,CASSLPGGPVHF
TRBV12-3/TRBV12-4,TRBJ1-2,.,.,TGTGCCAGCAGTTTTTCTGGCTACACCTTC,CASSFSGYTF
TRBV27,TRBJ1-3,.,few,TGTGCCAGCAGTTTTGGCGCATTCTCCGACACCATATATTTT,CASSFGAFSDTIYF
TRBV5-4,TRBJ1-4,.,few,TGTGCCAGCAGCTTGAGAAGGATTCCCAGGCGGACTAATGAAAAACTGTTTTTT,CASSLRRIPRRTNEKLFF
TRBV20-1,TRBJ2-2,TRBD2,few,TGCAGTGCTAGCCGGGGGAGCGGGGTCAGAACCGGGGAGCTGTTTTTT,CSASRGSGVRTGELFF
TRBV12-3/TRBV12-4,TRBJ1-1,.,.,TGTGTCAGCAGTTTTACGGGGCAGTTGTCGAACACTGAAGCTTTCTTT,CVSSFTGQLSNTEAFF
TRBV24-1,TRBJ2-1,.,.,TGTGCCACCAGTAAAAGCGGAGGCCACAATGAGCAGTTCTTC,CATSKSGGHNEQFF
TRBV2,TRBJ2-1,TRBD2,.,TGTGCCAGCAGCGCCGGGACTAGCGGGAGGACTCCACCTTACAATGAGCAGTTCTTC,CASSAGTSGRTPPYNEQFF
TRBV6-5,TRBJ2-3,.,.,TGTGCCAGCACGTTACTTGGGCCCACAGATACGCAGTATTTT,CASTLLGPTDTQYF
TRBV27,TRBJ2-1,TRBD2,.,TGTGCCAGCAGTTTAATTCTCGGACCAGCGGGAGAAGAGTCGTTCTTC,CASSLILGPAGEESFF
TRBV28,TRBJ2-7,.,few,TGTGCCAGCAGTCCGGGGACGCTGAGCTCCTACGAGCAGTACTTC,CASSPGTLSSYEQYF
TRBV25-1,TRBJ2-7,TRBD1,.,TGTGCCAGCAGTGCAGGGGCGGGACAGGGGTATTACGAGCAGTACTTC,CASSAGAGQGYYEQYF
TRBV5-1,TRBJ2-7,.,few,TGCGCCAGCAGCTTGGCACCCCTCACAGGGTGGGGGTACGGCGAGCAGTACTTC,CASSLAPLTGWGYGEQYF
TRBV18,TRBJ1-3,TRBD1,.,TGTGCCAGCTCAACCTCCGGGACAGGGGCTGGAAACACCATATATTTT,CASSTSGTGAGNTIYF
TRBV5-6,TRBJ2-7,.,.,TGTGCCAGCAGCTTGGTAGGGAAGACATCCTACGAGCAGTACTTC,CASSLVGKTSYEQYF
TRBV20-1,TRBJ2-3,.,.,TGCAGTGCTAGTGACGGGAGAACCTCTCTAGTCACAGATACGCAGTATTTT,CSASDGRTSLVTDTQYF
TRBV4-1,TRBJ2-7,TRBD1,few,TGCGCCAGCATAATGTGGACAGGGGTCGTAGCGGGCTCCTACGAGCAGTACTTC,CASIMWTGVVAGSYEQYF
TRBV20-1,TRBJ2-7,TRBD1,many,TGCAGTGCTCCCGGGACAGGGGGCTACGAGCAGTACTTC,CSAPGTGGYEQYF
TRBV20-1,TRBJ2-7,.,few,TGCAGTGCTAGAGGCCGAGCTACCTACGAGCAGTACTTC,CSARGRATYEQYF
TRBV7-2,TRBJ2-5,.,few,TGTGCCAGCAGCCTCCGGGACGCAGAGACCCAGTACTTC,CASSLRDAETQYF
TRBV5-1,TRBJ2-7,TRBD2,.,TGCGCCAGCAGCAGAGCCCCTAGCGGGAGGTTCTACGAGCAGTACTTC,CASSRAPSGRFYEQYF
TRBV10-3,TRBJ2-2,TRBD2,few,TGTGCCATCAAATTGACTAGCGGGAGGGACACCGGGGAGCTGTTTTTT,CAIKLTSGRDTGELFF
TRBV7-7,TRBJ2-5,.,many,TGTGCCAGCAGCCCCGACAGGCAAGAGACCCAGTACTTC,CASSPDRQETQYF
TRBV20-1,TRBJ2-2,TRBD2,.,TGCAGTGCTAGTTTAGCGGGTCAGTCCGGGGAGCTGTTTTTT,CSASLAGQSGELFF
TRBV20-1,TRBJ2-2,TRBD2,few,TGCAGTGCGCCGACTAGCGGGAAACCCGGGGAGCTGTTTTTT,CSAPTSGKPGELFF
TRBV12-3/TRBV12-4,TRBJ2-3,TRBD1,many,TGTGCCAGCAGGGGGACAGGGGGAGATACGCAGTATTTT,CASRGTGGDTQYF
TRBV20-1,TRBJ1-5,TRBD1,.,TGCAGTGCTAGAACTGGACAGGGGGGCGGCAATCAGCCCCAGCATTTT,CSARTGQGGGNQPQHF
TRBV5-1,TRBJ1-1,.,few,TGCGCCAGCACCGGGGAGGGTTCAGCTTTCTTT,CASTGEGSAFF
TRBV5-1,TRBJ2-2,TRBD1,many,TGCGCCAGCAGCGTGGGACAGGGGAACACCGGGGAGCTGTTTTTT,CASSVGQGNTGELFF
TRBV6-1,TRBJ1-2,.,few,TGTGCCAGCCGACGAGAGGGTTACTATGGCTACACCTTC,CASRREGYYGYTF
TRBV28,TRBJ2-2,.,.,TGTGCCAGCAGTCTCGAGTATCCCGGGGAGCTGTTTTTT,CASSLEYPGELFF
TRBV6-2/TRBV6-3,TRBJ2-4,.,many,TGTGCCAGCATGGTGGGAAACATTCAGTACTTC,CASMVGNIQYF
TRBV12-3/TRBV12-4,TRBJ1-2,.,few,TGTGCCAGCAGTTTCGGGGAGACGGTGGGTGGCTACACCTTC,CASSFGETVGGYTF
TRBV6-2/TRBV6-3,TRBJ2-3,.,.,TGTGCCAGCAGTCGAACAGGGGATACGCAGTATTTT,CASSRTGDTQYF
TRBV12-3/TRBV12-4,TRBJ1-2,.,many,TGTGCCAGCAGTTTGTCAGGGTGGATGGATGGCTACACCTTC,CASSLSGWMDGYTF
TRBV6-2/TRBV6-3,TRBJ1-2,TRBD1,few,TGTGCCAGCAGGGTCCGGAAGGGGGCAAGAGGCTACACCTTC,CASRVRKGARGYTF
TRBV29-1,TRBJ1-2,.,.,TGCAGCGTGGCGGGAGGGGGACCCTATGGCTACACCTTC,CSVAGGGPYGYTF
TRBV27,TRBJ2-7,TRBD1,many,TGTGCCAGCAGTACGGGACAGGGGGTCTACGAGCAGTACTTC,CASSTGQGVYEQYF
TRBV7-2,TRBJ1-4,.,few,TGTGCCAGCAGCTCCGGGACGATGCTAGAAAAACTGTTTTTT,CASSSGTMLEKLFF
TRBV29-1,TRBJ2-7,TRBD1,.,TGCAGCGTTTCGACAGGGGCCTACGAGCAGTACTTC,CSVSTGAYEQYF
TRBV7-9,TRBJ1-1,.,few,TGTGCCAGCAGCTTAGGGGGCCAGCGCACTGAAGCTTTCTTT,CASSLGGQRTEAFF